This TCR beta chain comes out of a study of cytomegalovirus exposure and HLA in healthy donors. Only in-frame clones appear in the TCRdb table, and some are missing; sequencing was by immunoSEQ multiplex PCR. The sample records about 60,000 clones, 90% being singletons. From germline, CDR1 is SGHTA and CDR2 FQGNSA. The CDR3 sequence is 13 residues long. Germline trimming cut 5 bases from V and 7 bases from J; bases unmatched to any gene: 5. The TCR sequence derives from a man aged 18 to 29 in good health and CMV-seronegative. The sequenced sample consisted of PBMCs. This chain joins TRBV7-2 and TRBJ2-7; 10 bases map to TRBD2. The CDR3 is CASSLWTSGEQYF. The DNA for the CDR3 is TGTGCCAGCAGCCTATGGACTAGCGGTGAGCAGTACTTC.